This entry is about one T cell receptor beta chain. Assignment of participants to cohorts was predicated upon participant-reported clinical history. Exposed study participants had met a COVID-19 case within 2 weeks before entry. The sample belongs to a study of blood T cell repertoires in COVID-19. Across the whole study: The United States, Italy and Spain supplied acute and convalescent COVID-19 samples.

Libraries were prepared by immunoSEQ multiplex PCR; TCRdb keeps only in-frame clonotypes and omits some of them. This table holds around 400,000 clones, more than 70% found once. The receptor was derived from a woman under 30 who had been exposed to COVID-19. What was sequenced was PBMCs or T cells enriched from blood (not recorded which).

DNA for the CDR3: TGTGCCAGCAGTTACACTAGCGGGACCCACAATGAGCAGTTCTTC. It is translated as CASSYTSGTHNEQFF. V and J are TRBV6-5 and TRBJ2-1, with 10 nucleotides matching TRBD2. Germline V gene sequence: CDR1 MNHEY, CDR2 SVGAGI. This CDR3 has 15 residues. The J segment lost 5 bases and the V segment lost 2 bases, leaving 3 bases of the junction unmatched.